Given below is one T cell receptor (beta chain) in context. Its specific antigen is unknown. No quality values exist for individual bases; no much larger clone is one base distant. Library creation used the immunoSEQ multiplex PCR assay. For the multiplex PCR, a mixture combining 60 forward primers for TCR Vbeta segments and 13 reverse primers for TCR Jbeta segments was used. The CDR3 region of rearranged TCR beta genes was amplified from genomic DNA by a multiplex PCR assay. The amplified TCR beta libraries were sequenced on the Illumina HiSeq System as 87-base-pair reads. The authors' pipeline ran thus. In a later analysis, 70 million to 95 million unique TCR beta chains were counted across the 500 to 700 repertoires, and around 11 million of these chains were shared by at least two donors. A nearest-neighbor algorithm error-corrected the raw reads and collapsed the reads into unique sequences, merging closely related sequences to remove PCR and sequencing errors. CDR3 sequences were aligned to IMGT reference sequences to assign V, D and J gene segments. For a sequence to be retained, a match of at least six nucleotides to both a V gene segment and a J gene segment was required. Rearrangements were called productive when the CDR3 lacked stop codons and stayed in frame with V and J; all others were non-productive. CDR3 was defined by IMGT convention, running from the second conserved V-encoded cysteine to the conserved J-encoded phenylalanine. The earlier analysis of 500 to 650 of the donors excluded any sequence lacking an unambiguous match to a single V gene segment. In an earlier analysis of around 590 of the donors, a V segment was called functional when productive rearrangements were above 56.7%, and segregating when the standard deviation between donors exceeded 5%. A statistical classification framework was developed to diagnose cytomegalovirus status using the catalog of TCR beta chain sequences. In a later analysis, TCR nucleotide sequences were compared against IMGT/GENE-DB human TR gene sequences so that V and J genes could be assigned. A later analysis assigned CDR3 sequences and most-parsimonious VDJ recombination scenarios with the TCRdist pipeline. In a later analysis, every TCR beta chain was defined by the combination of its CDR3 amino acid sequence and its V-gene family, and reads without a unique V-gene family were dropped. As a way to deal with suspected cross-contamination and a sequencing artifact, a later analysis dropped 640 or so nucleotide sequences that were highly shared and had low generation probability. In a later analysis, a clonal expansion index for each public chain was calculated from normalized within-repertoire ranks of inferred template counts. In a later analysis, generation probabilities were computed with a VDJ recombination model fitted to out-of-frame rearrangements, and the resulting probabilities were checked against IGoR. In a later analysis, hypergeometric tests were used to score TCR-TCR, TCR-HLA and TCR-CMV co-occurrence, with a repertoire-size bias correction applied to TCR pairs. A later analysis estimated false discovery rates by permuting HLA or CMV assignments 20 times. In a later analysis, co-occurring TCRs were grouped with DBSCAN, and TCRdist sequence similarity was added when clustering was performed within HLA-allele-positive subsets. Co-occurrence clustering excluded repertoires with fewer than 30,000 or more than 120,000 public chains, plus five with anomalous nucleotide sharing. As stored in TCRdb, this immuneACCESS dataset retains in-frame rearrangements with V and J assigned. A fraction of the clones does not appear; measured against another copy, unresolved V genes explain less than half of the discrepancy, and the remainder lacks a known reason. That table supplies the V and J calls and clone size; D and trimming were determined from the DNA. Here the sample has about 69,000 clones; 70% to 80% occur a single time. The ten biggest clones cover under 3.5% of the sample.

This specimen belongs to a study of cytomegalovirus exposure and HLA in healthy donors (dated by TCRdb to about 2017). Broadly, across the study: In an earlier analysis of several hundred of the donors, roughly 300 Gb of sequence data and approximately 100 million unique TCR beta sequences from 180 million or so T cells were reported. HLA typing covered class I and class II loci at four-digit resolution. Genome-wide SNP genotypes for about 55% of the roughly 670 donors were used in a later genetic analysis, which treated that subset as a discovery cohort. Every repertoire in the discovery cohort had been generated on one and the same sequencing platform. The study aimed to test whether cataloging public T cell receptors could reveal signatures of past pathogen exposure. A separate validation cohort of about 110 different subjects was used in addition to the approximately 700-subject first cohort. Roughly 300 gigabases of sequencing data and 75 million to 85 million unique TCR sequences made up an early release that covered several hundred HLA-typed donors. Donor age, sex, ethnicity and CMV serostatus were compiled alongside the repertoire data. The number of typed donors differed by locus: about 629-640 for A, B, C, DRB1 and DQB1; some 500 for DQA1; 606 for DPA1; and 450 to 480 for DPB1. A later analysis re-examined previously published TCR beta repertoires from more than 600 donors and added high-resolution HLA genotyping to investigate patterns of TCR occurrence. To predict cytomegalovirus infection status, the study brought together high-throughput TCR immunosequencing, statistical association of individual TCRs with disease status, and machine learning. The genetic ancestry cluster associated with self-reported Caucasian donors included roughly 84% of the roughly 400 genotyped donors. Using immunosequencing, the study profiled T cell repertoires from fewer than 850 subjects and related those repertoires to cytomegalovirus serostatus. Among around 400 genotyped donors of the cohort, an average of roughly 230,000 unique TCR beta nucleotide sequences was sequenced per donor, of which about 19% were non-productive. An earlier analysis of 450 to 750 of the donors used high-throughput TCR beta sequencing to judge whether each TCR beta V gene segment behaved as functional or pseudogenic. Roughly five DR-DQ haplotypes were handled as single units for association and clustering, since linkage in the cohort was strong. Rather than drawing on any new phenotypic data, the later analysis identified candidate immune exposures from TCR beta sequences and the way those sequences occurred across donors.

The CDR3, from cysteine to phenylalanine, totals 18 residues. Just the 54-base CDR3 DNA is kept, in frame starting at base 1. CDR1 and CDR2 (SGDLS, YYNGEE) derive from the germline V gene. Germline trimming amounts to 4 bases on V and 5 bases on J, with 9 as the count of junction bases outside the gene matches. The cohort was made up of 500 to 800 healthy bone marrow donors. At the time of sampling, all cohort members were nominally healthy, though unrecorded immune exposures were likely present. The donor tested CMV seronegative, placing the donor among the approximately 360 seronegative members of the cohort. Each donor provided a peripheral blood sample, and peripheral blood mononuclear cells were used for TCR beta sequencing. The Qiagen DNeasy Blood Extraction Kit was used to extract genomic DNA from the blood cell samples. Results and caveats for the whole study, not just this receptor: According to the authors, the approach could potentially be generalized to other disease states and immunological phenotypes. Immune exposure information for the cohort was limited to CMV serostatus. The presence/absence analyses assumed that sequencing depth was roughly uniform across donors, and that assumption may not be true. Broadly in line with IMGT annotations, most TCR beta V segments showed up in productive rearrangements about 87% or about 30% of the time in an earlier analysis of approximately 600 of the donors. This cohort had only TCR beta chains sequenced, and the lack of alpha or paired-chain data limited which features could be detected. The earlier analysis of about 600 of the donors excluded 15 to 20 rarely observed V segments, including chromosome 9 orphons, because counts were too low. Most TCR sequences were seen in very few donors, while some public TCRs were found in many individuals. According to a later analysis, parvovirus B19, influenza, CMV and Epstein-Barr virus appeared linked to several top co-occurrence clusters. In a later analysis, most CMV-associated TCR beta chains were found to appear HLA-restricted, with HLA associations seemingly driven largely by CMV exposure. Compared with equally common non-associated chains, HLA-associated TCR beta chains in a later analysis were more clonally expanded and had lower generation probabilities. A cluster of highly shared sequence variants was judged likely to represent a technical artifact of the sequencing pipeline. Some IMGT-functional V segments, including TRBV6-2 and TRBV6-3, could not be told apart with the 87-base-pair reads, so those segments were excluded. Strong co-occurrence of HLA alleles, especially DR and DQ, made assigning TCR associations to individual alleles difficult. A further reported finding was that TCR beta sequences accurately predicted the HLA-A and HLA-B alleles for most subjects in the first cohort. Because HLA typing was unavailable for some donors at each locus, only the typed subset was used in association tests. The study listed 150 to 200 TCR beta chains as associated with cytomegalovirus. The classifier was reported to diagnose cytomegalovirus status with high specificity and sensitivity in both the original cohort and the validation cohort. A few of the identified cytomegalovirus-associated TCR beta chains were confirmed in vitro to be specific for cytomegalovirus antigens. Correlated functional status among segregating V segments might reflect linkage disequilibrium, but an unknown experimental factor could not be ruled out. In a later analysis, about 16,000 TCR beta sequences were associated with specific HLA alleles at a false discovery rate of 0.05. In a later analysis, the rate of TCR association differed among HLA loci, with DRB1 alleles having the most associated TCRs and HLA-C alleles having the fewest. A later genetic analysis associated a missense DCLRE1C variant with V-gene and J-gene trimming of TCR beta chains, and an independent cohort replicated the association. A later genetic analysis reported fewer N-insertions in productive TCRs among donors in an Asian-associated ancestry cluster than the roughly 620-donor mean.

Sequencing was done on a sample of PBMCs. Here the chain combines TRBV9 and TRBJ2-1, with 16 bases aligning to TRBD2. This receptor was taken from a man aged 18 to 30 in good health and CMV-seronegative. In nucleotide form, the sequence is TGTGCCAGCAGCACGGGACTAGCGGGGGGGCGGGTAAACAATGAGCAGTTCTTC. This encodes CASSTGLAGGRVNNEQFF.